One and the same sample provided the 15 T cell receptor beta chains below, sequenced in a study of neurological immune-mediated disorders. TCRdb used MiXCR to reprocess the 5' RACE reads, holding one entry per CDR3 protein. The table records 55,000 to 75,000 distinct CDR3 sequences, roughly 4.9% of them present only once. The sample taken for sequencing was PBMCs. These receptors were collected from a human donor with multiple sclerosis. The donor label of this sample is uncertain.

This clonotype was picked up many times. V gene TRBV20-1 combines with J gene TRBJ1-1; D gene unclear. There are 10 residues in the CDR3. Trimming pared 4 bases from V and 2 bases from J, leaving 2 bases between. Germline V gene sequence: CDR1 DFQATT, CDR2 SNEGSKA (reference sequence). CDR3 loop: CSATNTEAFF. In DNA form, the CDR3 reads TGCAGTGCTACTAACACTGAAGCTTTCTTT.

This clonotype was seen many times. The V gene is TRBV12-3 or TRBV12-4, the J gene TRBJ1-5; D is ambiguous. The CDR3 is 13 amino acids. V was cut by 1 base and J by 6 bases, with 7 bases left in between. The CDR3 DNA reads as TGTGCCAGCAGTTTAGGGGTATCTCAGCCCCAGCATTTT. Amino acid sequence: CASSLGVSQPQHF.

This clonotype was detected many times. This CDR3 is CASSLDSDNEQFF. DNA of the CDR3: TGCGCCAGCAGCCTTGACAGCGACAATGAGCAGTTCTTC. The genes are TRBV5-1 and TRBJ2-1; tentative D call: TRBD1 (5 bases). There are 13 residues in the CDR3. Looked up from germline, CDR1 is SGHRS and CDR2 is YFSETQ. V lost 4 bases, J lost 5 bases, and 10 bases lay in between.

This clonotype has at least ten counts. The chain recombines TRBV6-6 with TRBJ1-5; D is perhaps TRBD1 (5 bases). This CDR3 is built from 14 residues. The ends were cut back, 6 bases at V and 3 bases at J, with 12 bases in the middle. Germline V lookup: CDR1 MNHNY, CDR2 SVGAGI (reference sequence). Written as DNA, the CDR3 is TGTGCCAGCAGGTTCCGGGGCGACAATCAGCCCCAGCATTTT. Its protein is CASRFRGDNQPQHF.

This clonotype was recorded a few times. The chain carries TRBV19 and TRBJ2-3; D is unresolved. In germline, CDR1 is LNHDA, CDR2 SQIVND (reference sequence). The CDR3 loop spans 15 amino acids. Trimming cost V 5 bases and J 0 bases, with 12 bases left between them. The CDR3 loop reads CASSPGDASTDTQYF. In DNA form, the CDR3 reads TGTGCCAGTAGTCCAGGCGACGCTAGCACAGATACGCAGTATTTT.

This clonotype was observed at least ten times. This rearrangement joins TRBV18 to TRBJ2-1; 7 nucleotides match TRBD1. CDR1 and CDR2 from the germline V gene are KGHSH and LQKENI. This CDR3 region has 14 residues. Trimming cost V 3 bases and J 4 bases; bases outside gene matches: 3. The CDR3 DNA follows: TGTGCCAGCTCACCCCGGGACAGATACAATGAGCAGTTCTTC. Translated, it gives CASSPRDRYNEQFF.

In its sample, this clonotype was seen many times. The CDR3 region is CASSLSNNEQFF. The CDR3 DNA reads as TGCGCCAGCAGCTTGTCTAACAATGAGCAGTTCTTC. The genes are TRBV5-1 and TRBJ2-1; D not certain. This CDR3 comprises 12 residues. With 1 base removed from V and 5 bases from J, the gap between germline ends came to 4 bases. Germline V gives CDR1 SGHRS, CDR2 YFSETQ. Together with reference TRBV5-1 and TRBJ2-1, the CDR3 gives the full variable domain: KAGVTQTPRYLIKTRGQQVTLSCSPISGHRSVSWYQQTPGQGLQFLFEYFSETQRNKGNFPGRFSGRQFSNSRSEMNVSTLELGDSALYLCASSLSNNEQFFGPGTRLTVL.

This clonotype was seen at least ten times. V usage is TRBV20-1 and J usage is TRBJ2-3; D is ambiguous. CDR1 is DFQATT and CDR2 is SNEGSKA in the germline V gene (reference sequence). V was shortened by 0 bases and J by 6 bases, with 10 bases between the two germline ends. The CDR3 length is 13 residues. The CDR3 sequence: CSARDPRRDTQYF. The CDR3, as DNA: TGCAGTGCTAGAGATCCCCGAAGGGATACGCAGTATTTT.

There are a few counts of this clonotype. This chain connects TRBV10-2 to TRBJ1-2; the D gene is possibly TRBD1 (6 bases). The CDR3 has 13 residues. Looked up from germline, CDR1 is WSHSY and CDR2 is SAAADI. The V end was cut by 4 bases, the J end by 2 bases, with 8 bases between. CDR3 loop: CASSAGGNYGYTF. The DNA for the CDR3 is TGCGCCAGCAGTGCCGGGGGCAACTATGGCTACACCTTC.

This clonotype was seen at least ten times. This chain connects TRBV7-2 to TRBJ2-7; 7 bases align to TRBD1. The germline gives CDR1 SGHTA, CDR2 FQGNSA. After removal of 1 base from V and 7 bases from J, the junction contained 10 bases not matched to a gene. The CDR3 contains 15 residues. CDR3 loop: CASSLVGDRGLEQYF. The DNA for the CDR3 is TGTGCCAGCAGCTTAGTGGGCGATAGGGGGCTTGAGCAGTACTTC.

Many counts were recorded for this clonotype. This rearrangement joins TRBV20-1 to TRBJ2-5, with TRBD2 matching 8 bases. Germline V gene sequence: CDR1 DFQATT, CDR2 SNEGSKA (reference sequence). Trimming at V came to 7 bases and at J to 1 base, leaving 8 bases not matched to a gene. The CDR3 spans 14 residues. The CDR3 DNA follows: TGCAGTGTTAGGGCGGGGGGCCCCCAAGAGACCCAGTACTTC. Translating gives CSVRAGGPQETQYF.

In this sample, this clonotype turned up many times. The chain employs TRBV7-6 and TRBJ1-6; 7 bases agree with TRBD1. Germline trimming cut 0 bases from V and 8 bases from J; bases unmatched to any gene: 4. The CDR3 spans 15 residues. In germline, CDR1 is SGHVS, CDR2 FNYEAQ. In DNA form, the CDR3 reads TGTGCCAGCAGCTTAGCCCGGGACAGTGATTCACCCCTCCACTTT. This translates into CASSLARDSDSPLHF.

This clonotype was observed many times. The chain recombines TRBV5-1 with TRBJ2-3; 14 nucleotides line up with TRBD2. The CDR3 covers 16 residues. With 5 bases clipped from V and 2 bases from J, the junction kept 4 bases outside the gene matches. From germline, CDR1 is SGHRS and CDR2 YFSETQ. The CDR3 loop is CASRRTSGGPTDTQYF. In DNA, the CDR3 is TGCGCCAGCAGGAGGACTAGCGGGGGGCCCACAGATACGCAGTATTTT.

This clonotype was detected many times. The chain joins TRBV5-6 to TRBJ2-4; D not resolved. The V gene's germline CDR1 is SGHDT and CDR2 YYEEEE. Trimming shortened V by 3 bases and J by 0 bases, and 7 bases separated the two germline ends. The CDR3 has 14 residues. This CDR3 is CASSSYLAKNIQYF. DNA of the CDR3: TGTGCCAGCAGCTCGTACCTAGCCAAAAACATTCAGTACTTC. Combining the CDR3 with reference TRBV5-6 and TRBJ2-4 gives the whole variable domain DAGVTQSPTHLIKTRGQQVTLRCSPKSGHDTVSWYQQALGQGPQFIFQYYEEEERQRGNFPDRFSGHQFPNYSSELNVNALLLGDSALYLCASSSYLAKNIQYFGAGTRLSVL.

This clonotype was counted ten times or more. The V call is TRBV10-3, the J call TRBJ1-1, with D maybe TRBD1 (6 bases). Between the trimmed V and J ends, which lost 2 bases and 6 bases, there was a span of 13 bases. The CDR3 sequence is 14 residues long. Germline CDR1 and CDR2: ENHRY and SYGVKD. This CDR3 is CAISEGRGGAEAFF. The CDR3, as DNA: TGTGCCATCAGTGAGGGGCGGGGGGGCGCTGAAGCTTTCTTT.